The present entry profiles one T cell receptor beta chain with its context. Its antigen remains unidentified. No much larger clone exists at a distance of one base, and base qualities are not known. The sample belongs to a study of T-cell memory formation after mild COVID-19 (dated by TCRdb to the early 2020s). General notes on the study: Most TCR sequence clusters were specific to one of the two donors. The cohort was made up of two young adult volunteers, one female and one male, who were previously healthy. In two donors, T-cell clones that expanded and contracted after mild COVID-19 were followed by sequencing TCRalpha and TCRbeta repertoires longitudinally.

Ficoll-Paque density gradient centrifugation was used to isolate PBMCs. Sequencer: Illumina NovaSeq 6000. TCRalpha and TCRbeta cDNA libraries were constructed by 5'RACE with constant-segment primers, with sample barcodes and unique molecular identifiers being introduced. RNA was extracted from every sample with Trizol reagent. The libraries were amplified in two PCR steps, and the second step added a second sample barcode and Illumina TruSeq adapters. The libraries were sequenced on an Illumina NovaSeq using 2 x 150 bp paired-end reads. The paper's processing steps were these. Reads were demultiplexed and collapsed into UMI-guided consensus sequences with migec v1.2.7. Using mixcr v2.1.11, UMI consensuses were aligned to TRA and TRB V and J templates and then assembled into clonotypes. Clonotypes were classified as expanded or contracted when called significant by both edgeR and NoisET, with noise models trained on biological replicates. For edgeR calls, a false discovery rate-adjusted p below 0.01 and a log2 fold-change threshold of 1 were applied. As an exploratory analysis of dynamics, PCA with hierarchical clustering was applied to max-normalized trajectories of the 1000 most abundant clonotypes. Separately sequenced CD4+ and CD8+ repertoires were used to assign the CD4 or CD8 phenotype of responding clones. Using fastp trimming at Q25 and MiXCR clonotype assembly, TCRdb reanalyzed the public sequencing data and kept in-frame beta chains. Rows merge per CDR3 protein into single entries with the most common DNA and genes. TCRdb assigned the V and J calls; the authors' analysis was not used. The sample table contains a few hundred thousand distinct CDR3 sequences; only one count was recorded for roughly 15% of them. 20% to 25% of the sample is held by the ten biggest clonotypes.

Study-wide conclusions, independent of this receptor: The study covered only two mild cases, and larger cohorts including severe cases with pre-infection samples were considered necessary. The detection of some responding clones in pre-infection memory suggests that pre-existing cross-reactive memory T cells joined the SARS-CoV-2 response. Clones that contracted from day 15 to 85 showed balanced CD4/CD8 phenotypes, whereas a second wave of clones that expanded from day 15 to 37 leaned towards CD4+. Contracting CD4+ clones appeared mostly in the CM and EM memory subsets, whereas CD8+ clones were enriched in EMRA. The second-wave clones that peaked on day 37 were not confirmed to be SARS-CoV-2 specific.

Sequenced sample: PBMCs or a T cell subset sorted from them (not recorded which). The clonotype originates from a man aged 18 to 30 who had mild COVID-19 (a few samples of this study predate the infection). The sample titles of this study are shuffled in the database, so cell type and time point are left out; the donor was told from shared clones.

The encoded CDR3 is CASSALGGPLGEKRDTDTQYF. DNA sequence: TGCGCCAGCAGCGCCCTGGGGGGACCCCTCGGGGAGAAGCGTGACACAGATACGCAGTATTTT. The chain uses TRBV4-1 and TRBJ2-3, with a tentative D gene TRBD2 over 6 matching bases. The CDR3 contains 21 residues, cysteine and phenylalanine counted. Only the CDR3 portion is preserved as DNA: 63 bases, with reading frame beginning at the first base. Deletion took 5 bases off V and 2 bases off J, with a span of 32 bases between the germline ends. The germline V gene encodes CDR1 MGHRA and CDR2 YSYEKL.